A selection of T cell receptor beta chains follows, all from one sample in a study of vaccination and CD4 T cells after COVID-19. TCRdb re-analysed the PCR reads in MiXCR, keeping a single row per CDR3 protein. The repertoire holds some 11,000 distinct CDR3 sequences, roughly 40% seen once, with 20% to 25% in the top ten. These receptors are not linked to any known antigen. The specimen was CD4+ T cells from blood, cultured in vitro. These receptors originate from a human donor in good health. Each CDR3 is given with its conserved first and last residue. D genes are given only for firm matches. Clone size is given for some rows only: seen once, a few or many times, or a class if the clone is expanded.

TRBJ2-7	TRBV2	.	.	CASTADHSYEQYF	TGTGCCAGCACGGCAGACCACTCCTACGAGCAGTACTTC
TRBJ2-1	TRBV20-1	.	.	CSALYNEQFF	TGCAGTGCCCTCTACAATGAGCAGTTCTTC
TRBJ2-1	TRBV20-1	few	.	CSARDPLHDEQFF	TGCAGTGCTAGAGATCCCCTCCACGATGAGCAGTTCTTC
TRBJ2-1	TRBV7-9	.	TRBD2	CASSLGGPRTSGSTYNEQFF	TGTGCCAGCAGCTTAGGTGGACCCCGGACTAGCGGGAGTACCTACAATGAGCAGTTCTTC
TRBJ1-6	TRBV19	.	.	CASSIRPYNSPLHF	TGTGCCAGTAGTATTAGGCCGTATAATTCACCCCTCCACTTT
TRBJ1-2	TRBV11-2	.	.	CASSNKVGGYGYTF	TGTGCCAGCAGCAATAAAGTGGGGGGCTATGGCTACACCTTC
TRBJ2-1	TRBV27	.	.	CASRLGNEQFF	TGTGCCAGCAGACTAGGCAATGAGCAGTTCTTC
TRBJ2-3	TRBV6-2/TRBV6-3	few	TRBD2	CASSTRTSGRTDTQYF	TGTGCCAGCAGTACGCGAACTAGCGGGAGGACAGATACGCAGTATTTT
TRBJ2-7	TRBV20-1	few	.	CSATDRNYEQYF	TGCAGTGCTACCGACAGGAACTACGAGCAGTACTTC
TRBJ1-2	TRBV11-1	.	TRBD1	CASSLDRGLGYGYTF	TGTGCCAGCAGCCTGGACAGGGGGCTGGGCTATGGCTACACCTTC
TRBJ1-1	TRBV7-3	few	.	CASSFQGPSTEAFF	TGTGCCAGCAGCTTTCAGGGGCCGAGCACTGAAGCTTTCTTT
TRBJ1-2	TRBV20-1	.	.	CSAREKGVLNYGYTF	TGCAGTGCTAGAGAGAAAGGGGTCCTTAACTATGGCTACACCTTC
TRBJ2-5	TRBV21-1	.	.	CASSKRSPWGTGGLLGETQYF	TGTGCCAGCAGCAAAAGGTCCCCCTGGGGGACAGGGGGCCTGTTAGGAGAGACCCAGTACTTC
TRBJ1-2	TRBV19	.	TRBD1	CASSVVPGQLYYGYTF	TGTGCCAGTAGTGTCGTCCCGGGACAGCTTTACTATGGCTACACCTTC
TRBJ2-1	TRBV10-3	.	TRBD2	CAISDSGRTDEQFF	TGTGCCATCAGTGACAGCGGGAGGACCGATGAGCAGTTCTTC
TRBJ2-5	TRBV29-1	.	TRBD1	CSVTGGDGQTQYF	TGCAGCGTGACAGGGGGCGATGGCCAGACCCAGTACTTC
TRBJ2-1	TRBV20-1	once	TRBD2	CSARPSLRGLAGPKQFF	TGCAGTGCTAGACCCTCACTAAGGGGACTAGCGGGCCCGAAGCAGTTCTTC
TRBJ2-1	TRBV7-2	.	TRBD2	CASSLVGTSGNEQFF	TGTGCCAGCAGCTTAGTGGGGACTAGCGGGAATGAGCAGTTCTTC
TRBJ1-3	TRBV7-9	few	.	CASSLGIGGTIYF	TGTGCCAGCAGCTTAGGGATAGGTGGCACCATATATTTT
TRBJ1-1	TRBV6-2/TRBV6-3	medium-sized	.	CASQPGRENTEAFF	TGTGCCAGCCAGCCGGGACGGGAGAACACTGAAGCTTTCTTT
TRBJ1-3	TRBV20-1	.	.	CSAAVSGNTIYF	TGCAGTGCCGCAGTTTCTGGAAACACCATATATTTT
TRBJ1-5	TRBV20-1	few	.	CSARDAQRSNQPQHF	TGCAGTGCTAGAGACGCCCAACGGAGCAATCAGCCCCAGCATTTT